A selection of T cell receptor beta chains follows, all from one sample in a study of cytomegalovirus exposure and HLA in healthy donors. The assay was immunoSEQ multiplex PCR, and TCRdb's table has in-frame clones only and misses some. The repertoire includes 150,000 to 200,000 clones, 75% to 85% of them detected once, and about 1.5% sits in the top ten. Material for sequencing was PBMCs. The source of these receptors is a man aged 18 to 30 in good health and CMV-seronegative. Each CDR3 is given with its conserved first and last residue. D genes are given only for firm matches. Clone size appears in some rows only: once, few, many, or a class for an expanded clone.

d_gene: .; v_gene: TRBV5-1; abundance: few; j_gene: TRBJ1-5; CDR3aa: CASSLEANSNQPQHF; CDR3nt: TGCGCCAGCAGCTTGGAAGCGAATAGCAATCAGCCCCAGCATTTT
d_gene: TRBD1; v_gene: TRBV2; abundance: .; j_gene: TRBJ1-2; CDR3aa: CASAPRDRGPYGYTF; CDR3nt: TGTGCCAGCGCCCCCAGGGACAGGGGTCCCTATGGCTACACCTTC
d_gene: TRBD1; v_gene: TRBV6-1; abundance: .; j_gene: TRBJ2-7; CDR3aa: CASSARTGGYEQYF; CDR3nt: TGTGCCAGCAGTGCAAGGACAGGGGGCTACGAGCAGTACTTC
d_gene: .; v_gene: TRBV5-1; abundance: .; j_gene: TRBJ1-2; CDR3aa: CASSLVGGDYGYTF; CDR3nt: TGCGCCAGCAGCTTGGTGGGAGGTGACTATGGCTACACCTTC
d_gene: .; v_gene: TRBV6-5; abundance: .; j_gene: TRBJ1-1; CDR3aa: CASSYSSYTEAFF; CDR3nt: TGTGCCAGCAGTTACAGCTCCTACACTGAAGCTTTCTTT
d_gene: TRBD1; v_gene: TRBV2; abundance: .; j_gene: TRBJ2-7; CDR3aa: CASGQGVRGEQYF; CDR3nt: TGTGCCAGCGGACAGGGGGTCAGGGGCGAGCAGTACTTC
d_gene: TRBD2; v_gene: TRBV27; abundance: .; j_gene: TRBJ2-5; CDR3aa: CASSERGGRETQYF; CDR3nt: TGTGCCAGCAGTGAGCGGGGGGGCAGGGAGACCCAGTACTTC
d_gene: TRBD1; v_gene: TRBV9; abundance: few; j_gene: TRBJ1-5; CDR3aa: CASSVGGTGRNWNQPQHF; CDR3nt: TGTGCCAGCAGCGTCGGGGGGACAGGCCGAAATTGGAATCAGCCCCAGCATTTT
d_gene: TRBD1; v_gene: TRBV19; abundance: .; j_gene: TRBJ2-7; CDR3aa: CASSIVQGAYEQYF; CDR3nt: TGTGCCAGTAGTATAGTTCAGGGGGCCTACGAGCAGTACTTC
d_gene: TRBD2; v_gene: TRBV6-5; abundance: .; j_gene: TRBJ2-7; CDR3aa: CASRNSGGRDEQYF; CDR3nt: TGTGCCAGCAGAAATAGCGGGGGGCGGGACGAGCAGTACTTC
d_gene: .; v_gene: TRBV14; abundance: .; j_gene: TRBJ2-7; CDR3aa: CASSPTPYEQYF; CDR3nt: TGTGCCAGCAGTCCTACTCCCTACGAGCAGTACTTC
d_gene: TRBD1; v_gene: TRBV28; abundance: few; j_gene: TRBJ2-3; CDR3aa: CASLPGQHTDTQYF; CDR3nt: TGTGCCAGCCTCCCGGGACAGCACACAGATACGCAGTATTTT
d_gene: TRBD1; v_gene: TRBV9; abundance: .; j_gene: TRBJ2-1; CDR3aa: CASSATNRGPLNNEQFF; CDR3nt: TGTGCCAGCAGCGCCACTAACAGGGGGCCGTTGAACAATGAGCAGTTCTTC
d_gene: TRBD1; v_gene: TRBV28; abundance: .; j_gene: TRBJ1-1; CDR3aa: CASSVGGNTEAFF; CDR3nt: TGTGCCAGCAGTGTAGGGGGCAACACTGAAGCTTTCTTT
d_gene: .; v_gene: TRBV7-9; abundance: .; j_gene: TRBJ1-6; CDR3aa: CASSWGGRNNSPLHF; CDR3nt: TGTGCCAGCAGCTGGGGGGGACGGAATAATTCACCCCTCCACTTT
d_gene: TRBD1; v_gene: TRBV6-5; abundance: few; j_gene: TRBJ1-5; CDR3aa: CASSFDRGRTQPQHF; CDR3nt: TGTGCCAGCAGTTTCGACAGGGGGCGGACGCAGCCCCAGCATTTT
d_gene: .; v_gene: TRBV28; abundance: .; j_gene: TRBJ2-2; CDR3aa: CATFNQGTGELFF; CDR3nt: TGTGCTACCTTTAACCAGGGGACCGGGGAGCTGTTTTTT
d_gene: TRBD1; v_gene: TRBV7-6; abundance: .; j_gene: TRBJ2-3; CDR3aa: CASSTRQGADTQYF; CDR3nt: TGTGCCAGCAGCACCCGACAGGGGGCAGATACGCAGTATTTT
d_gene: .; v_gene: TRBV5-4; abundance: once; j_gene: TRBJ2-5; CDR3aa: CASSSDGGAETQYF; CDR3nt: TGTGCCAGCAGTAGCGATGGCGGCGCAGAGACCCAGTACTTC
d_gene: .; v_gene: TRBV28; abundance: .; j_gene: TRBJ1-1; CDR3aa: CASSLPSGAFF; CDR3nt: TGTGCCAGCAGTCTGCCTAGCGGAGCTTTCTTT
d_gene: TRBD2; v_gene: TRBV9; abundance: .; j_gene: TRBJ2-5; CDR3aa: CASSVEARTSGGRETQYF; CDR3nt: TGTGCCAGCAGCGTAGAAGCGCGGACTAGCGGGGGGAGAGAGACCCAGTACTTC
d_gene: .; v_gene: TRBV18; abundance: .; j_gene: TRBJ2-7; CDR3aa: CASSPRQAATYEQYF; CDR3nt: TGTGCCAGCTCACCACGTCAGGCAGCCACCTACGAGCAGTACTTC
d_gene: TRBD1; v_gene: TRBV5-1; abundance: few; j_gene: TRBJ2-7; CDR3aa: CASQDPGQYYEQYF; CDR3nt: TGCGCCAGCCAGGATCCGGGACAGTACTACGAGCAGTACTTC
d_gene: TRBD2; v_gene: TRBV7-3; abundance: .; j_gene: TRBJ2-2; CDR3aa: CASSPLSRGGNTGELFF; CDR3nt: TGTGCCAGCAGCCCTCTCTCGCGGGGGGGCAACACCGGGGAGCTGTTTTTT
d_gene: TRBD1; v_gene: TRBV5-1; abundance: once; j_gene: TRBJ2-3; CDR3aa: CASSWRTGPRADTQYF; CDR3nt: TGCGCCAGCAGCTGGAGGACAGGGCCAAGGGCAGATACGCAGTATTTT
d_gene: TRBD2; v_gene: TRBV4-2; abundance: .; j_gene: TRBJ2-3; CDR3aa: CASSQERTSGGPQDTQYF; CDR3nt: TGTGCCAGCAGCCAAGAGAGGACTAGCGGGGGGCCCCAGGATACGCAGTATTTT
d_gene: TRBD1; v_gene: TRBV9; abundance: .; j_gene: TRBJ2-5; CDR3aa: CASSVGDRSFKTQYF; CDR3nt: TGTGCCAGCAGCGTAGGGGACAGATCCTTTAAGACCCAGTACTTC
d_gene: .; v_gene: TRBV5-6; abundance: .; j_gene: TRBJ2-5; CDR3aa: CASSFLGGSQETQYF; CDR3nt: TGTGCCAGCAGCTTCCTTGGGGGCAGTCAAGAGACCCAGTACTTC
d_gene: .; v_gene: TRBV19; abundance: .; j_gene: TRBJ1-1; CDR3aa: CASSPRGVPMNTEAFF; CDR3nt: TGTGCCAGTAGTCCCCGGGGAGTACCCATGAACACTGAAGCTTTCTTT
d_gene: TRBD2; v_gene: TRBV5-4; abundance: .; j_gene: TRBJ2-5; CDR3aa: CASSATSGETQYF; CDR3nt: TGTGCCAGCAGCGCGACTAGCGGAGAGACCCAGTACTTC
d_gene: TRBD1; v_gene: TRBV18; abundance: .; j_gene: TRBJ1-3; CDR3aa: CASSPLLRTGAGNTIYF; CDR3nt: TGTGCCAGCTCACCACTCCTCCGGACAGGGGCAGGAAACACCATATATTTT
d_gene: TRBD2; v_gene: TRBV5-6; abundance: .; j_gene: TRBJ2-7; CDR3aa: CASNRLAGKREQYF; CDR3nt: TGTGCCAGCAACCGACTAGCGGGAAAGCGCGAGCAGTACTTC
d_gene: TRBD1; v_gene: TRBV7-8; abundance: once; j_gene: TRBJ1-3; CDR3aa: CASSFDREYTGNTIYF; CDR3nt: TGTGCCAGCAGTTTCGACAGGGAATACACTGGAAACACCATATATTTT
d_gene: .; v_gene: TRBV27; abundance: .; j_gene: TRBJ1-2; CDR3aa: CASGAEVSGYTF; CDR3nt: TGTGCCAGCGGGGCGGAAGTTAGTGGCTACACCTTC
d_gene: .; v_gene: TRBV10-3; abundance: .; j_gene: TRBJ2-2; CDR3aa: CAISAERINTGELFF; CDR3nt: TGTGCCATCAGTGCGGAGCGGATAAACACCGGGGAGCTGTTTTTT
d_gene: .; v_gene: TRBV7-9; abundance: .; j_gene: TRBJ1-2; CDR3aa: CASSHAANYGYTF; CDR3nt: TGTGCCAGCAGCCATGCAGCGAACTATGGCTACACCTTC
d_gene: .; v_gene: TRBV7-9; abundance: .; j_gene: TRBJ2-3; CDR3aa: CASSLEGVSTDTQYF; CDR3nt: TGTGCCAGCAGCTTAGAAGGGGTTAGCACAGATACGCAGTATTTT
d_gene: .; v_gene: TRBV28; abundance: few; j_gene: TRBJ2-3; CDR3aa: CASSPDSPDTQYF; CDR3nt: TGTGCCAGCAGCCCCGACAGTCCAGATACGCAGTATTTT
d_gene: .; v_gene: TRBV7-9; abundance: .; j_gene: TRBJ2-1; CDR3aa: CASSFGGAGLLEQFF; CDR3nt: TGTGCCAGCAGCTTTGGGGGGGCCGGGCTTCTAGAGCAGTTCTTC
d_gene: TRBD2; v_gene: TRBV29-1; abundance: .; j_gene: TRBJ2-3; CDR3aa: CSVVGGVGTSGRTDTQYF; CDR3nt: TGCAGCGTTGTTGGGGGGGTCGGGACTAGCGGACGCACAGATACGCAATATTTT
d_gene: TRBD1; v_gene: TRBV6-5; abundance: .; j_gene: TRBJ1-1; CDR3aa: CASFRDRVETEAFF; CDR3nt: TGTGCCAGCTTCCGGGACAGGGTCGAAACTGAAGCTTTCTTT
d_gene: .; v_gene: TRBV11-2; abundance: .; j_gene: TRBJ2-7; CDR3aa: CASSPAPSGGYEQYF; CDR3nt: TGTGCCAGCAGTCCTGCTCCCTCCGGGGGCTACGAGCAGTACTTC
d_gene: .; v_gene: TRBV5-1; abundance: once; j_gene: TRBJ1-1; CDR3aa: CASSTGTQTGTEAFF; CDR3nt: TGCGCCAGCAGCACCGGGACACAAACGGGCACTGAAGCTTTCTTT
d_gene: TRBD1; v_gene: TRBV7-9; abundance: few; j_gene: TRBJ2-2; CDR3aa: CASSPWTGETGELFF; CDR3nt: TGTGCCAGCAGCCCTTGGACAGGGGAGACCGGGGAGCTGTTTTTT
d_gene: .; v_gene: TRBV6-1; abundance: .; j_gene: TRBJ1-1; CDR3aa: CASSIKTNTEAFF; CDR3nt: TGTGCCAGCAGTATTAAAACAAACACTGAAGCTTTCTTT
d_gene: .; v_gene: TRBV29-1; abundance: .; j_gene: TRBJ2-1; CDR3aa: CSAASSRSYNEQFF; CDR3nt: TGCAGCGCTGCTAGTTCCCGCTCCTACAATGAGCAGTTCTTC
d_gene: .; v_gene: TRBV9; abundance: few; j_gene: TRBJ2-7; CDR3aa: CASSAGLPYEQYF; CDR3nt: TGTGCCAGCAGCGCCGGTCTACCCTACGAGCAGTACTTC
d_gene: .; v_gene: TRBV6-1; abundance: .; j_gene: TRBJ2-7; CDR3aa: CASSEPGISSYEQYF; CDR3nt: TGTGCCAGCAGTGAACCCGGGATTTCCTCCTACGAGCAGTACTTC
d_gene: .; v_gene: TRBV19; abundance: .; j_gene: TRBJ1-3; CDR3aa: CASSIIPGAGNTIYF; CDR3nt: TGTGCCAGTAGTATAATACCGGGAGCGGGAAACACCATATATTTT
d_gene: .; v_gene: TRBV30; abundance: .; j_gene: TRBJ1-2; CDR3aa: CAWSTPPSGFGYTF; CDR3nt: TGTGCCTGGAGTACCCCCCCGTCGGGATTTGGCTACACCTTC
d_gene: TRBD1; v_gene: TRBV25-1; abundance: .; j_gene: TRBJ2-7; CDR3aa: CASSEGQGRYEQYF; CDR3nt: TGTGCCAGCAGTGAAGGACAGGGGAGATACGAGCAGTACTTC
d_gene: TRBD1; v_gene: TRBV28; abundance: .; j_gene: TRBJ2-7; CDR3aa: CASGGQGAREQYF; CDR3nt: TGTGCCAGCGGGGGACAGGGGGCTAGAGAGCAGTACTTC
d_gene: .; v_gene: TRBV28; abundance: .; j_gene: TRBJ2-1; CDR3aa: CASTTRIYNEQFF; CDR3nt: TGTGCCAGCACCACTAGAATCTACAATGAGCAGTTCTTC
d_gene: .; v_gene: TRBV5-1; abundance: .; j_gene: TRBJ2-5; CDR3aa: CASGMAGSFQETQYF; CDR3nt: TGCGCCAGTGGGATGGCGGGCAGTTTCCAAGAGACCCAGTACTTC